One sample yielded the 25 T cell receptor beta chains listed below, sequenced in a study of early T cells in non-severe SARS-CoV-2 infection. TCRdb used MiXCR to reprocess the 5' RACE reads, holding one entry per CDR3 protein. The sample lists about 46,000 distinct CDR3 sequences, approximately 5.1% occurring once. This material consisted of whole blood, taken at baseline. All receptors derive from an adult who was a healthcare worker with PCR-confirmed SARS-CoV-2 infection or an uninfected control (not recorded which).

The sample holds many counts of this clonotype. This chain connects TRBV10-2 to TRBJ2-7; possibly TRBD1 for D (6 bases). The CDR3 covers 14 residues. CDR1 and CDR2 from the germline V gene are WSHSY and SAAADI. With 2 bases removed from V and 0 bases from J, the gap between germline ends came to 8 bases. The CDR3 DNA reads as TGCGCCAGCAGTGAGCAGGGACACTCCTACGAGCAGTACTTC. Translation gives CASSEQGHSYEQYF.

This rearrangement joins TRBV28 to TRBJ1-1, with 8 bases lining up with TRBD1. V lost 6 bases to trimming and J lost 7 bases; unmatched junction nucleotides: 13. CDR1 is MDHEN and CDR2 is SYDVKM in the germline V gene. The length of the CDR3 is 15 residues. The CDR3 DNA sequence: TGTGCCAGCAGGCCGATGGGGACAGGCCAGATTGAAGCTTTCTTT. Its translation is CASRPMGTGQIEAFF.

This clonotype was seen only a few times. The chain is built from TRBV18 and TRBJ2-1, with unresolved D. Germline loops: CDR1 KGHSH, CDR2 LQKENI. CDR3 length: 14 amino acids. V lost 3 bases and J lost 9, with 15 bases in between. The DNA of the CDR3 is TGTGCCAGCTCACCCTTGGAACTGAAGACTGAGCAGTTCTTC. Its translation: CASSPLELKTEQFF.

The genes are TRBV6-5 and TRBJ1-1; possible D gene TRBD1, 5 bases. The CDR3 contains 13 residues. CDR1 is MNHEY and CDR2 is SVGAGI in the germline V gene. Trimming pared 7 bases from V and 4 bases from J, leaving 13 bases between. CDR3 amino acids: CASTLGRGTEAFF. DNA for the CDR3: TGTGCCAGCACTTTAGGGAGGGGCACTGAAGCTTTCTTT.

This clonotype was detected ten times or more. Written as DNA, the CDR3 is TGTGCCAGCAGCCAAGATCAACTCACTAACTATGGCTACACCTTC. It yields the protein CASSQDQLTNYGYTF. The chain couples TRBV3-1 to TRBJ1-2, with D unresolved. The CDR3 has 15 residues. The germline gives CDR1 LGHDT, CDR2 YNNKEL (reference sequence). The V gene lost 0 bases and the J gene lost 0 bases, with 8 bases spanning the gap.

This clonotype was observed many times. The chain couples TRBV6-6 to TRBJ1-2; D is uncertain. The CDR3 consists of 13 residues. Germline CDR1 reads MNHNY; CDR2 reads SVGAGI (reference sequence). The V end lost 4 bases, the J end lost 2 bases, and 8 bases lay between the germline ends. CDR3 in DNA: TGTGCCAGCAGTTCCGGCAGGAACTATGGCTACACCTTC. This encodes CASSSGRNYGYTF.

The chain carries TRBV30 and TRBJ1-3; D is ambiguous. Germline V lookup: CDR1 GTSNPN, CDR2 SVGIG (reference sequence). The V and J ends lost 5 bases and 0 bases respectively, with 11 bases between them. This CDR3 contains 14 residues. CDR3 DNA sequence: TGTGCCTGGGATACAAAGAGCTCTGGAAACACCATATATTTT. Translation gives CAWDTKSSGNTIYF.

In its sample, this clonotype was seen many times. The V and J genes are TRBV6-4 and TRBJ1-1; 8 nucleotides agree with TRBD1. The junction had 4 bases not matched to a gene; V was cut back by 2 bases and J by 5 bases. The CDR3 is 14 residues long. CDR1 MRHNA and CDR2 SNTAGT come from the germline V gene. CDR3: CASSDGQGRTEAFF. CDR3 in DNA: TGTGCCAGCAGTGACGGACAGGGTCGGACTGAAGCTTTCTTT.

This clonotype has ten or more counts. The genes are TRBV27 and TRBJ2-7, with TRBD2 identical over 7 bases. Germline-derived CDR1 and CDR2 are MNHEY and SMNVEV (reference sequence). Germline trimming cut 6 bases from V and 6 bases from J; bases unmatched to any gene: 11. CDR3 length: 14 amino acids. The CDR3 nucleotides are TGTGCCAGCAGGTTTGGGGCGGGAGTCTCCGAGCAGTACTTC. Its translation is CASRFGAGVSEQYF.

This clonotype was seen many times. The chain employs TRBV7-2 and TRBJ2-1; 8 nucleotides match TRBD2. This CDR3 contains 14 residues. V shed 4 bases, J shed 7 bases, and the junction held 6 bases outside the gene matches. Germline V CDR1 and CDR2: SGHTA, FQGNSA. CDR3 sequence (DNA): TGTGCCAGCAGCTCGAGACTAGCGCAGAATGAGCAGTTCTTC. Amino acids: CASSSRLAQNEQFF.

In this sample, this clonotype turned up many times. The chain recombines TRBV20-1 with TRBJ1-1, with D unclear. CDR3 length equals 9 residues. Germline V CDR1 and CDR2: DFQATT, SNEGSKA (reference sequence). V lost 3 bases, J lost 7 bases, and 3 bases lay in between. The CDR3 loop reads CSARDEAFF. CDR3 nucleotides: TGCAGTGCTAGGGATGAAGCTTTCTTT.

This clonotype was seen repeatedly, ten times or more. This chain connects TRBV6-4 to TRBJ2-1; no clear D. The germline V and J ends were trimmed by 4 bases and 3 bases, with 13 bases remaining between them. CDR3 size: 15 residues. Germline CDR1 and CDR2: MRHNA and SNTAGT. CDR3 DNA sequence: TGTGCCAGCAGTGTCCGTAGTGCAAACTACAATGAGCAGTTCTTC. This translates into CASSVRSANYNEQFF.

This clonotype was seen ten or more times. The CDR3 nucleotides are TGTGCCAGCAGCCATGGGACCTCTAGCGGGAGTCGGAATGAGCAGTTCTTC. It translates to CASSHGTSSGSRNEQFF. The chain combines TRBV7-3 with TRBJ2-1, with TRBD2 identical over 10 bases. The ends lost 5 bases at V and 7 bases at J; junction bases unmatched: 14. The CDR3 has 17 residues. Germline values: CDR1 SGHTA, CDR2 FQGTGA.

CDR3 sequence reads: CASSESGQGTLGYGYTF. In DNA, the CDR3 is TGTGCCAGCAGTGAAAGTGGACAGGGGACCTTGGGCTATGGCTACACCTTC. The rearrangement joins TRBV6-1 to TRBJ1-2; 9 nucleotides align to TRBD1. CDR3 length: 17 amino acids. Per the germline V gene, CDR1 is MNHNS and CDR2 is SASEGT. Trimming at V came to 2 bases and at J to 4 bases, leaving 11 bases not matched to a gene.

The V gene is TRBV4-1, the J gene TRBJ1-4, with 7 bases fitting TRBD1. Trimming cost V 5 bases and J 2 bases; bases outside gene matches: 2. The CDR3 length is 14 residues. The germline V gene encodes CDR1 MGHRA and CDR2 YSYEKL. CDR3 DNA sequence: TGCGCCAGCAGCAGGACAGGCACTAATGAAAAACTGTTTTTT. This encodes CASSRTGTNEKLFF.

Ten or more counts support this clonotype. The chain joins TRBV7-9 to TRBJ2-2, with D tentatively TRBD1 (5 bases). Germline CDR1 SEHNR, CDR2 FQNEAQ (reference sequence). V was cut by 3 bases and J by 6 bases, with 20 bases left in between. The CDR3 sequence is 17 residues long. CDR3 in DNA: TGTGCCAGCAGCTTCGACGGTTTGGTAGGGGCCTCCGGGGAGCTGTTTTTT. This translates into CASSFDGLVGASGELFF.

This clonotype has at least ten counts. This sequence joins TRBV28 and TRBJ2-7; the match to TRBD1 covers 8 bases. Per germline, CDR1 MDHEN and CDR2 SYDVKM. This CDR3 has 19 amino acids. Trimming cost V 2 bases and J 2 bases; bases outside gene matches: 17. The CDR3 protein is CASSLLPGGFVVAPYEQYF. In nucleotides, the CDR3 is TGTGCCAGCAGTTTACTGCCAGGGGGCTTCGTAGTGGCGCCCTACGAGCAGTACTTC.

This clonotype was seen a handful of times. The chain links TRBV20-1 to TRBJ2-3; no firm D call. In germline, CDR1 is DFQATT, CDR2 SNEGSKA (reference sequence). CDR3 size: 12 residues. Trimming removed 5 bases from V and 1 base from J, with 7 bases in between. The CDR3 is CSASVGTDTQYF. The CDR3, as DNA: TGCAGTGCTTCGGTTGGCACAGATACGCAGTATTTT.

In its sample, this clonotype was seen many times. In DNA, the CDR3 is TGCGCCAGCAGCTTGGAGGGCGGCTCCTACAATGAGCAGTTCTTC. Its translation is CASSLEGGSYNEQFF. The rearrangement uses TRBV5-1 and TRBJ2-1; D is uncertain. CDR1 is SGHRS, CDR2 YFSETQ, per germline. The CDR3 contains 15 residues. V was shortened by 0 bases and J by 0 bases, with 7 bases between the two germline ends. The variable domain in full, completed from reference TRBV5-1 and TRBJ2-1, reads KAGVTQTPRYLIKTRGQQVTLSCSPISGHRSVSWYQQTPGQGLQFLFEYFSETQRNKGNFPGRFSGRQFSNSRSEMNVSTLELGDSALYLCASSLEGGSYNEQFFGPGTRLTVL.

This clonotype was counted at least ten times. The gene calls are TRBV6-1 and TRBJ1-4; weak D call: TRBD1 (5 bases). Deletions cut 2 bases from V and 4 bases from J, with 11 bases between. The CDR3 runs 15 residues. Per the germline V gene, CDR1 is MNHNS and CDR2 is SASEGT. CDR3 DNA: TGTGCCAGCAGTGAATATGGGGGTCTTAATGAAAAACTGTTTTTT. As protein: CASSEYGGLNEKLFF.

This clonotype appeared a few times. The chain employs TRBV5-8 and TRBJ2-7, with D possibly matching TRBD2 (5 bases). Per germline, CDR1 SGHTS and CDR2 YDEGEE. This CDR3 has 13 residues. CDR3 in DNA: TGTGCTGCGGGCGCCAGTCCGATTTACGAGCAGTACTTC. This gives the protein CAAGASPIYEQYF.

This clonotype was counted many times. V is TRBV4-2 and J is TRBJ1-3, with 9 bases identical to TRBD1. Germline V gene lookup returns CDR1 LGHNA and CDR2 YNFKEQ. V shed 0 bases and J 1 base; nucleotides not matched to a gene: 4. The CDR3 contains 17 residues. The CDR3 reads CASSQDDRGMSGNTIYF. DNA of the CDR3: TGTGCCAGCAGCCAAGACGACAGGGGGATGTCTGGAAACACCATATATTTT.

This clonotype was observed at least ten times. J is TRBJ1-3 and V is TRBV12-3 or TRBV12-4; D may be TRBD1 (6 bases). CDR3 length: 14 amino acids. Trimming removed 6 bases from V and 4 bases from J, with 13 bases in between. This chain's CDR3 is CASRLWTEGNTIYF. The CDR3, as DNA: TGTGCCAGCAGACTTTGGACAGAAGGAAACACCATATATTTT.

At least ten counts were recorded for this clonotype. The chain employs TRBV6-6 and TRBJ2-1; TRBD2 matches 7 bases. The CDR3 is 14 residues long. Germline CDR1 is MNHNY and CDR2 is SVGAGI (reference sequence). Trimming at V came to 2 bases and at J to 6 bases, leaving 4 bases not matched to a gene. CDR3 sequence reads: CASSYNLAVNEQFF. Written as DNA, the CDR3 is TGTGCCAGCAGTTACAACCTAGCGGTCAATGAGCAGTTCTTC.

This clonotype has a count of ten or more. The DNA of the CDR3 is TGCAGCGCCGAAGGGGGAGCCTTGAACACTGAAGCTTTCTTT. Translating gives CSAEGGALNTEAFF. This sequence joins TRBV29-1 and TRBJ1-1, with a weak D call TRBD1 (6 bases). V was trimmed by 7 bases and J by 0 bases, leaving 15 bases between them. Per germline, CDR1 SQVTM and CDR2 ANQGSEA. CDR3 length equals 14 residues.